This passage covers 11 T cell receptor beta chains from one sample sequenced in a study of T-cell reconstitution after alpha-beta-depleted transplantation in children (dated by TCRdb to about 2016). Library method: PCR. Sequencing instrument: Illumina HiSeq 2500. TCR library preparation used molecular barcoding, with unique molecular identifiers applied to normalize quantification of the TCRbeta repertoire. TCRdb passed the public sequencing reads through fastp at Q25 and MiXCR, retaining productive beta sequences. Identical CDR3 protein sequences are pooled into one entry, listed with their most common genes and DNA. Across this sample there are 480,000 or so distinct CDR3 sequences, with about 10% seen only once. The ten largest clones take up roughly 2.1% of the sample. Reading the label with the study, this specimen's treatment or condition is: allogeneic hematopoietic cell transplantation with graft depleted of TCRalphabeta T cells and CD19 B cells.

The sequencing here drew on PBMCs, taken before TCRalphabeta/CD19-depleted stem cell transplant. Source of these receptors: a child aged 2-15 years with inherited bone marrow failure, due to receive a stem cell transplant.

This clonotype was observed many times. The chain is built from TRBV29-1 and TRBJ2-3; tentative D call: TRBD2 (5 bases). The CDR3 loop spans 16 amino acids. V shed 6 bases and J shed 1 base, with 20 bases lying between them. Germline values: CDR1 SQVTM, CDR2 ANQGSEA. CDR3 protein: CSVTLKRDEGTDTQYF. The DNA of the CDR3 is TGCAGCGTGACATTGAAGAGGGATGAAGGCACAGATACGCAGTATTTT.

This clonotype was seen ten or more times. The chain uses TRBV10-2 and TRBJ2-1; no clear D gene. This CDR3 spans 12 amino acids. With 2 bases removed from V and 8 bases from J, the gap between germline ends came to 7 bases. Germline assignment: CDR1 WSHSY and CDR2 SAAADI. This chain's CDR3 is CASSEVADEQFF. The CDR3 DNA follows: TGCGCCAGCAGTGAGGTAGCCGATGAGCAGTTCTTC.

In its sample, this clonotype was seen a few times. The V and J genes are TRBV20-1 and TRBJ2-2; perhaps TRBD2 as D (6 bases). The V gene lost 3 bases and the J gene lost 2 bases, with 7 bases spanning the gap. From germline, CDR1 is DFQATT and CDR2 SNEGSKA (reference sequence). The CDR3 length is 13 residues. The CDR3 coding sequence is TGCAGTGCTAGCGGGAGTAACACCGGGGAGCTGTTTTTT. Amino acid sequence: CSASGSNTGELFF.

This clonotype was counted ten times or more. The chain combines TRBV4-1 with TRBJ2-2; 8 positions match TRBD1. Germline CDR1 MGHRA, CDR2 YSYEKL. The CDR3 has 16 amino acids. Germline trimming cut 3 bases from V and 5 bases from J; bases unmatched to any gene: 8. In nucleotides, the CDR3 is TGCGCCAGCAGCCATACGACAGGGGAAAGGACCGGGGAGCTGTTTTTT. Protein sequence: CASSHTTGERTGELFF.

This rearrangement joins TRBV19 to TRBJ1-1; the D gene is possibly TRBD1 (5 bases). CDR1 is LNHDA and CDR2 is SQIVND in the germline V gene (reference sequence). This CDR3 is built from 13 residues. V lost 5 bases and J 1 base, leaving 8 bases between the germline ends. This CDR3 is CASSDGTNTEAFF. CDR3 DNA sequence: TGTGCCAGTAGTGACGGGACGAACACTGAAGCTTTCTTT. The variable domain in full, completed from reference TRBV19 and TRBJ1-1, reads DGGITQSPKYLFRKEGQNVTLSCEQNLNHDAMYWYRQDPGQGLRLIYYSQIVNDFQKGDIAEGYSVSREKKESFPLTVTSAQKNPTAFYLCASSDGTNTEAFFGQGTRLTVV.

The table lists this clonotype with a few counts. This chain joins TRBV14 and TRBJ2-1, with D possibly matching TRBD2 (5 bases). V dropped 4 bases and J dropped 3 bases, with 19 bases sitting between them. Germline V gene sequence: CDR1 SGHDN, CDR2 FVKESK. This CDR3 has 17 amino acids. CDR3 region: CASSPPGVTGNYNEQFF. CDR3 in DNA: TGTGCCAGCAGCCCGCCCGGGGTGACGGGAAACTACAATGAGCAGTTCTTC.

This clonotype was picked up a small number of times. The genes are TRBV20-1 and TRBJ2-2, with 8 nucleotides matching TRBD2. This CDR3 spans 15 amino acids. V was pared by 6 bases and J by 7 bases, with 13 bases of the junction left unmatched. CDR1 DFQATT and CDR2 SNEGSKA come from the germline V gene (reference sequence). Here the CDR3 reads CSARAPRTSHGELFF. DNA of the CDR3: TGCAGTGCCCGAGCACCACGGACTAGCCACGGGGAGCTGTTTTTT.

In this sample, this clonotype turned up many times. The chain is built from TRBV5-1 and TRBJ2-2, with D possibly TRBD1 on 6 matching bases. In germline, CDR1 is SGHRS, CDR2 YFSETQ. This CDR3 spans 14 amino acids. Trimming cost V 3 bases and J 4 bases, with 10 bases left between them. CDR3 DNA sequence: TGCGCCAGCAGCTCAACAGGGCGCACCGGGGAGCTGTTTTTT. This encodes CASSSTGRTGELFF.

This clonotype was counted ten times or more. This rearrangement joins TRBV5-1 to TRBJ1-1; D uncertain. CDR1 is SGHRS, CDR2 YFSETQ, per germline. V was trimmed by 3 bases and J by 0 bases, leaving 6 bases between them. The CDR3 totals 13 residues. In DNA form, the CDR3 reads TGCGCCAGCAGCTCGAGGGTGAACACTGAAGCTTTCTTT. As protein: CASSSRVNTEAFF.

This clonotype occurred a few times. This rearrangement joins TRBV7-2 to TRBJ2-7; D might be TRBD1 or TRBD2, each matching 5 bases. There are 16 residues in the CDR3. Germline CDR1 and CDR2: SGHTA and FQGNSA. V gave up 5 bases and J gave up 0 bases, with 17 bases separating them. The CDR3 is CASSNPVWDLSYEQYF. In DNA form, the CDR3 reads TGTGCCAGCAGCAACCCTGTCTGGGACCTCTCCTACGAGCAGTACTTC.

This clonotype was detected many times. The V gene is TRBV11-2, the J gene TRBJ2-3; D is unresolved. The CDR3 is 12 amino acids. Trimming removed 4 bases at V and 6 bases at J, with 8 bases between. Germline CDR1 is SGHAT and CDR2 is FQNNGV. In nucleotides, the CDR3 is TGTGCCAGCAGCTCCGTTGGGGATACGCAGTATTTT. It translates to CASSSVGDTQYF. Drawing the rest from reference TRBV11-2 and TRBJ2-3, the complete variable domain is EAGVAQSPRYKIIEKRQSVAFWCNPISGHATLYWYQQILGQGPKLLIQFQNNGVVDDSQLPKDRFSAERLKGVDSTLKIQPAKLEDSAVYLCASSSVGDTQYFGPGTRLTVL.